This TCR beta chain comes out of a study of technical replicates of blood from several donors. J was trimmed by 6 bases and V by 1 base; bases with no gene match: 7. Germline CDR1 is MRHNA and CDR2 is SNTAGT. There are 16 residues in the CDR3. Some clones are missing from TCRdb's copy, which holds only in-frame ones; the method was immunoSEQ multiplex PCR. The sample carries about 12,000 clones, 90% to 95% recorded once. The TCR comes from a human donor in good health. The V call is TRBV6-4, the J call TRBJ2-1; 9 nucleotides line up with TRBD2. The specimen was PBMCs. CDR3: CASSDLAGVGFNEQFF. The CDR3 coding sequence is TGTGCCAGCAGTGACTTAGCGGGAGTGGGGTTCAATGAGCAGTTCTTC.